One and the same sample provided the 9 T cell receptor beta chains below, sequenced in a study of glioma-infiltrating T cells (dated by TCRdb to about 2016). Sequencer: Illumina MiSeq. The iRepertoire nested amplicon-rescue multiplex PCR (arm-PCR) platform was used to amplify TCR alpha and beta CDR3 regions from RNA. The public reads were quality trimmed at Q25 with fastp and then assembled into clones with MiXCR by TCRdb, keeping productive beta chains. All rows with the same CDR3 protein become a single entry with the most common DNA and genes. The sample data list roughly 350,000 distinct CDR3 sequences, and about 40% of these were observed just once. 12% of the sample lies in the top ten. Sequencing was carried out using glioma tissue, nonneoplastic brain tissue, or PBMCs (not recorded which). The source of these receptors is a human donor with low-grade glioma or glioblastoma, undergoing nonglioma brain surgery, or in good health (not recorded which).

V usage is TRBV18 and J usage is TRBJ1-3; 11 positions match TRBD1. Germline V gene lookup returns CDR1 KGHSH and CDR2 LQKENI. After removal of 0 bases from V and 1 base from J, the junction contained 11 bases not matched to a gene. The CDR3 loop spans 20 amino acids. This CDR3 reads CASSPPNEDRGRFSGNTIYF. CDR3 nucleotides: TGTGCCAGCTCACCACCGAATGAGGACAGGGGGCGATTTTCTGGAAACACCATATATTTT.

This chain uses TRBV4-1 with TRBJ2-1; 9 bases are shared with TRBD2. The J segment lost 8 bases and the V segment lost 3 bases, leaving 11 bases of the junction unmatched. Germline CDR1 reads MGHRA; CDR2 reads YSYEKL. The CDR3 has 16 amino acids. CDR3 amino acids: CASSHPGTSRGHEQFF. CDR3 nucleotide sequence: TGCGCCAGCAGCCACCCCGGGACTAGCCGGGGCCATGAGCAGTTCTTC.

This chain joins TRBV24-1 and TRBJ2-7, with D tentatively TRBD2 (6 bases). Per germline, CDR1 KGHDR and CDR2 SFDVKD. The CDR3 is 13 residues long. Trimming took 5 bases from V and 10 from J, leaving 17 bases between them. The CDR3 coding sequence is TGTGCCACCAGTGGTATAAGGACTACCGAACAGTACTTC. Protein: CATSGIRTTEQYF.

The chain is built from TRBV7-2 and TRBJ2-7; no reliable D call. The CDR3 is made up of 15 amino acids. V dropped 0 bases and J dropped 2 bases, with 11 bases sitting between them. Germline loops: CDR1 SGHTA, CDR2 FQGNSA. CDR3 bases: TGTGCCAGCAGCTTAGCGGTGGTGCACACCTACGAGCAGTACTTC. Encoded protein: CASSLAVVHTYEQYF.

The chain uses TRBV20-1 and TRBJ1-2; 7 bases fit TRBD1. Germline V gene data show CDR1 as DFQATT and CDR2 as SNEGSKA (reference sequence). The CDR3 totals 13 residues. With V trimmed by 2 bases and J by 5 bases, 5 bases remained unmatched. The CDR3 coding sequence is TGCAGTGCTAGACCTACGACAGGGTATGGCTACACCTTC. It translates to CSARPTTGYGYTF.

As for this clonotype: A much larger clone differs by one base, so this may be a read error. The genes are TRBV6-6 and TRBJ2-7, with D unresolved. This CDR3 region has 13 residues. Looked up from germline, CDR1 is MNHNY and CDR2 is SVGAGI (reference sequence). The germline V and J ends were trimmed by 5 bases and 2 bases, with 10 bases remaining between them. The CDR3 loop reads CASSQRAAYEQYF. CDR3 sequence (DNA): TGTGCCAGCAGTCAAAGGGCTGCCTACGAGCAGTACTTC.

This clonotype was recorded many times. This rearrangement joins TRBV6-1 to TRBJ1-5; D may be TRBD1 (5 bases). This CDR3 is 15 amino acids long. Germline V gene lookup returns CDR1 MNHNS and CDR2 SASEGT. V gave up 6 bases and J gave up 4 bases, with 16 bases separating them. The CDR3 DNA follows: TGTGCCAGCAGACGAACGGGACTAGGGAATCAGCCCCAGCATTTT. As protein: CASRRTGLGNQPQHF.

A single count supports this clonotype. One base away lies a much larger clone, so this may be a sequencing read error. V usage is TRBV27 and J usage is TRBJ1-5, with 7 bases identical to TRBD1. CDR3 length equals 13 residues. Per the germline V gene, CDR1 is MNHEY and CDR2 is SMNVEV (reference sequence). Germline trimming cut 7 bases from V and 6 bases from J; bases unmatched to any gene: 6. CDR3 amino acids: CASIPGGSQPQHF. The CDR3 nucleotides read TGTGCCAGCATCCCAGGGGGAAGTCAGCCCCAGCATTTT.

This clonotype was observed a few times. V usage is TRBV9 and J usage is TRBJ2-5; D not resolved. Trimming removed 0 bases from V and 5 bases from J, with 8 bases in between. This CDR3 spans 13 amino acids. Looked up from germline, CDR1 is SGDLS and CDR2 is YYNGEE. CDR3 in DNA: TGTGCCAGCAGCGTAGACCAATGGGAGACCCAGTACTTC. As protein: CASSVDQWETQYF. The variable domain in full, completed from reference TRBV9 and TRBJ2-5, reads DSGVTQTPKHLITATGQRVTLRCSPRSGDLSVYWYQQSLDQGLQFLIQYYNGEERAKGNILERFSAQQFPDLHSELNLSSLELGDSALYFCASSVDQWETQYFGPGTRLLVL.